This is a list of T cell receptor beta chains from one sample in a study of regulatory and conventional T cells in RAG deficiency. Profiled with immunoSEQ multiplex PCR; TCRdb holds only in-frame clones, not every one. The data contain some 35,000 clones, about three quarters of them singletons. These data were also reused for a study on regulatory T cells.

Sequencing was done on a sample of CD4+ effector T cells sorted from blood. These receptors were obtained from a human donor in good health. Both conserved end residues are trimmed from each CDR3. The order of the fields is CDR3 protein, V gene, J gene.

ASSQRDSGLLGANVLT	TRBV6-4	TRBJ2-6
ASSPQGVSTDTQY	TRBV5-1	TRBJ2-3
ASSLGGQLNEKLF	TRBV5-4	TRBJ1-4
ASSEAQSRGNYEQY	TRBV10-2	TRBJ2-7
ASSLQGLAGGINEQF	TRBV7-3	TRBJ2-1
ASSYLGGGYNEQF	TRBV11-1	TRBJ2-1
ASRNTGAYNSPLH	TRBV2	TRBJ1-6
ASSEASELF	TRBV2	TRBJ1-4
ASSRDRAESYT	TRBV11-2	TRBJ1-2
ASSIEGNSNQPQH	TRBV19	TRBJ1-5
ASSHGQGETQY	TRBV5-1	TRBJ2-5
ASSQGTGGNTIY	TRBV4-1	TRBJ1-3
ASSQRRGPGGELF	TRBV11-2	TRBJ2-2
ASSSSGILTGELF	TRBV4-2	TRBJ2-2
ASSERVHSGSYEQY	TRBV2	TRBJ2-7
ASTPRGTRHYGYT	TRBV27	TRBJ1-2
ASSIREAYEQY	TRBV11-1	TRBJ2-7
AWRASTDTQY	TRBV30	TRBJ2-3
ASSYSMGRGVPLH	TRBV6-5	TRBJ1-6
ASRPGGTSQENTIY	TRBV10-1	TRBJ1-3
ASSRELYGYT	TRBV9	TRBJ1-2
ASSLGQAKETQY	TRBV6-1	TRBJ2-5
ASSPKPKENIQY	TRBV18	TRBJ2-4
ASSQVIGQGAREAF	TRBV14	TRBJ1-1
ASSRAQGETQY	TRBV11-3	TRBJ2-5
ASSAERGGRETQY	TRBV2	TRBJ2-5
ASLRDRDTEAF	TRBV11-2	TRBJ1-1
ASSRTTTSGANVLT	TRBV11-2	TRBJ2-6
ASSYTFKKELF	TRBV6-5	TRBJ2-2
ASSSGTDSYNEQF	TRBV5-1	TRBJ2-1
ASSYSFRLGIYEQY	TRBV6-5	TRBJ2-7
ASSYSQRNTEAF	TRBV6-5	TRBJ1-1
ASSEGGSTGAYSYEQY	TRBV2	TRBJ2-7
ASSHGQGSAYEQY	TRBV11-2	TRBJ2-7
ASTKPPGGVNTEAF	TRBV9	TRBJ1-1